A single sample is the source of the 10 T cell receptor beta chains below, sequenced in a study of T cell clonality in common variable immunodeficiency. No antigens are known for them. Study findings and constraints: In common variable immunodeficiency, TCR beta chains reportedly carried fewer deletions and N-nucleotide insertions.

Some clones are missing from TCRdb's copy, which holds only in-frame ones; the method was immunoSEQ multiplex PCR. This sample shows about 33,000 clones and no singletons; about 6.1% rests with the ten largest. The specimen was peripheral blood mononuclear cells. The receptors derive from a human donor with common variable immunodeficiency.

The sample holds many counts of this clone. The covered CDR3 bases are TGCGCCAGCAGTGAGCAGGGGCGGATGAACACTGAA. Its protein is CASSEQGRMNTE. The complete CDR3 reads CASSEQGRMNTEAFF. The chain links TRBV10-1 to TRBJ1-1, with TRBD1 as a possible D gene (6 bases). The read stops 3 residues short of the end of the CDR3; the missing end is completed from the germline J gene. Trimming cost V 2 bases and J 0 bases, with 10 bases left between them. Germline loops: CDR1 WNHNN, CDR2 SYGVQD (reference sequence). CDR3 length equals 15 residues.

Ten or more counts support this clone. With the read ending 3 residues before the CDR3 end, the germline J gene is used to fill in that end. J is TRBJ2-7 and V is TRBV14, with 10 positions matching TRBD1. The CDR3 spans 15 residues. Trimming took 2 bases from V and 5 from J; bases not matched to a gene: 6. From germline, CDR1 is SGHDN and CDR2 FVKESK. CDR3 in amino acids: CASSQFGTGEHEQYF. The sequenced part of the CDR3 DNA is TGTGCCAGCAGCCAATTCGGGACAGGGGAGCACGAG.

This clone was found a few times. With the read ending 3 residues before the CDR3 end, the germline J gene is used to fill in that end. The rearrangement joins TRBV6-1 to TRBJ2-5; D is ambiguous. This CDR3 region has 15 residues. The germline V and J ends were trimmed by 2 bases and 5 bases, with 15 bases remaining between them. From germline, CDR1 is MNHNS and CDR2 SASEGT. CDR3 DNA, as far as it was read: TGTGCCAGCAGTGAATACGGAGCCCTGCGGGAGACC. Translation: CASSEYGALRET. The full CDR3 protein reads CASSEYGALRETQYF.

This clone was seen more than once but under ten times. A much larger clone differs by one base, so this may be a read error. The sequence runs out 3 residues before the end of the CDR3; the remainder is reconstructed from the germline J gene. The chain carries TRBV2 and TRBJ1-1; D may be TRBD1 (6 bases). The CDR3 loop spans 14 amino acids. CDR1 SNHLY and CDR2 FYNNEI come from the germline V gene. The covered CDR3 bases are TGTGCCAGCGAGAAACAGGGACCCGAGGGGGAA. As protein: CASEKQGPEGE. The full CDR3 is CASEKQGPEGEAFF.

This clone has ten or more counts. Sequencing ends 3 residues short of the CDR3 end; the germline J gene provides the rest. The chain joins TRBV7-8 to TRBJ2-7, with a possible D match to TRBD2 (5 bases). CDR1 and CDR2 (germline): SGHVS, FQNEAQ. V was cut by 3 bases and J by 5 bases, with 14 bases left in between. CDR3 length equals 14 residues. CDR3 DNA, as far as it was read: TGTGCCAGCAGCTTCCAGGAGGCCCTGGACGAG. It is translated as CASSFQEALDE. The CDR3, in full, reads CASSFQEALDEQYF. Drawing the rest from reference TRBV7-8 and TRBJ2-7, the complete variable domain is GAGVSQSPRYKVAKRGQDVALRCDPISGHVSLFWYQQALGQGPEFLTYFQNEAQLDKSGLPSDRFFAERPEGSVSTLKIQRTQQEDSAVYLCASSFQEALDEQYFGPGTRLTVT.

A remark on this clone: The CDR3 end is not reached by the read, which stops 3 residues before it; the germline J gene fills it in. The gene calls are TRBV2 and TRBJ2-7; 11 positions match TRBD2. The V segment lost 5 bases and the J segment 6 bases; nucleotides outside the gene matches: 9. CDR1 is SNHLY and CDR2 is FYNNEI in the germline V gene. This CDR3 comprises 15 residues. The CDR3 spells CASSIVTSGVGEQYF. The DNA read from the CDR3 is TGTGCCAGCAGTATCGTGACTAGCGGGGTAGGCGAG.

This clone was found a few times. This may be a read error: a much more frequent sequence differs by one nucleotide. The CDR3 end falls 3 residues outside the read, so it is completed with the germline J gene. This chain links TRBV30 with TRBJ1-6, with D perhaps matching TRBD1 (5 bases). The CDR3 has 16 residues. V shed 2 bases and J shed 10 bases, with 21 bases lying between them. Per germline, CDR1 GTSNPN and CDR2 SVGIG (reference sequence). The sequenced CDR3 bases are TGTGCCTGGAGTCCAGGAGGGGTAGTTTGGAAGTCACCC. It codes for CAWSPGGVVWKSP. Given in full, the CDR3 is CAWSPGGVVWKSPLHF.

Regarding this clone: The read terminates 3 residues ahead of where the CDR3 ends, so the germline J gene completes it. The chain links TRBV11-2 to TRBJ2-7; a weak D match, TRBD2 (5 bases). V lost 5 bases, J lost 0 bases, and 11 bases lay in between. CDR1 is SGHAT and CDR2 is FQNNGV in the germline V gene. This CDR3 has 14 amino acids. CDR3 DNA, as far as it was read: TGTGCCAGCAGCCCGAGGGCGTCCTCCTACGAG. Amino acid sequence: CASSPRASSYE. The whole CDR3 sequence reads CASSPRASSYEQYF.

This clone was found many times. The missing CDR3 end, 3 residues past where the read stops, is filled in from the germline J gene. This sequence joins TRBV20-1 and TRBJ2-5; D is perhaps TRBD1 (7 bases). CDR1 is DFQATT, CDR2 SNEGSKA, per germline (reference sequence). The CDR3 runs to 16 residues. V was trimmed by 0 bases and J by 1 base, leaving 15 bases between them. Incomplete CDR3 DNA: TGCAGTGCTAGAGATTTCAGGGGGGTGGGCCAAGAGACC. Its protein product is CSARDFRGVGQET. The entire CDR3 protein is CSARDFRGVGQETQYF.

As for this clone: At one end the junction does not follow the germline gene, possibly because of a read error. The read ends 3 residues shy of where the CDR3 ends; the end is completed using the germline J gene. The rearrangement uses TRBV7-7 and TRBJ2-7, with TRBD2 matching 8 bases. In germline, CDR1 is SSHAT, CDR2 FNYEAQ (reference sequence). The CDR3 is 18 residues long. CDR3 DNA (partial): TGTGCTAGCAGCTTAGCCCAACAGGTGGTGATAGCGGGGTACGAG. This encodes CASSLAQQVVIAGYE. The full CDR3 protein reads CASSLAQQVVIAGYEQYF.